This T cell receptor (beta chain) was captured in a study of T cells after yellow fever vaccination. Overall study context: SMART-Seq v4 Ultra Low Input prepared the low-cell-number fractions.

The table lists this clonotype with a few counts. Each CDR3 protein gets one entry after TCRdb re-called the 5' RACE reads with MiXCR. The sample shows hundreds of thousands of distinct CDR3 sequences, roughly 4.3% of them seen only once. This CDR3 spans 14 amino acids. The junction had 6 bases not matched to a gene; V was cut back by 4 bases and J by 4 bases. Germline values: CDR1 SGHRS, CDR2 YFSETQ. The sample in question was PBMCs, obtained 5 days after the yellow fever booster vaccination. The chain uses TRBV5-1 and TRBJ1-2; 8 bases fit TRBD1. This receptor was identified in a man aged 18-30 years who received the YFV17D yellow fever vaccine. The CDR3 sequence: CASSIGQGSYGYTF. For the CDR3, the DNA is TGCGCCAGCAGCATTGGACAGGGTTCCTATGGCTACACCTTC.